This T cell receptor beta chain was sequenced in a study of blood T cell repertoires in COVID-19. Study details: The origin of the acute and convalescent COVID-19 samples was the United States, Italy and Spain. PBMCs, B-cell-depleted T cells, or T cells provided the cDNA or gDNA that made up the material.

The junction had 9 bases not matched to a gene; V was cut back by 3 bases and J by 5 bases. From germline, CDR1 is MGHDK and CDR2 SYGVNS. The length of the CDR3 is 16 residues. Original methodology: Nucleated cell number was recorded as an estimate derived from reference gene primer amplification. Measured with immunoSEQ multiplex PCR; TCRdb has only the in-frame clones, and not every one. The DNA gave D and trimming, while V, J and clone size come from that table. This sample yields roughly 150,000 clones, of which approximately 82% are seen a single time; 13% to 15% belongs to the top ten. The source of this sequence is a human donor with acute or convalescent COVID-19. The donor label of this sample is uncertain. The specimen sequenced was peripheral blood. The chain uses TRBV25-1 and TRBJ2-2; 7 nucleotides match TRBD1. CDR3: CASSDRGQAWTGELFF. CDR3 nucleotides: TGTGCCAGCAGTGATCGAGGACAGGCTTGGACCGGGGAGCTGTTTTTT.